The clone carrying this TCR beta chain appeared once. The data are from a study of T-cell memory formation after mild COVID-19. On the study more broadly: TCR clustering was largely donor specific.

MiXCR was run by TCRdb on the 5' RACE reads, yielding one entry per CDR3 protein. The repertoire consists of approximately 100,000 distinct CDR3 sequences, with around a quarter occurring once and the leading ten covering under 50%. Germline V gene data show CDR1 as SGHDN and CDR2 as FVKESK. The length of the CDR3 is 13 residues. V gave up 4 bases and J gave up 4 bases, with 8 bases separating them. The sequenced sample was PBMCs or a T cell subset sorted from them (not recorded which). This TCR was recovered from a man younger than 30 who had mild COVID-19 (a few samples of this study predate the infection). Cell type and time point are not known. J is TRBJ1-5 and V is TRBV14; D is unclear. The CDR3 bases are TGTGCCAGCAGCCCCGCCCAGAATCAGCCCCAGCATTTT. This translates into CASSPAQNQPQHF.